These 12 T cell receptor beta chains originate from one sample sequenced in a study of shared clonotypes between healthy human individuals. Produced via immunoSEQ multiplex PCR; TCRdb's table is partial and in-frame only. The sample contains 330,000 or so clones, under 80% of which appear only once. Sequencing was performed on memory CD4+ T cells sorted from blood. Subset meaning: CD45RA-negative fraction. The origin of the receptors is a man aged 25-40 years in good health.

Only a few counts were recorded for this clone. The chain joins TRBV6-5 to TRBJ2-1; 8 bases line up with TRBD2. Germline V gives CDR1 MNHEY, CDR2 SVGAGI. CDR3 length: 15 residues. The J segment lost 9 bases and the V segment lost 6 bases, leaving 13 bases of the junction unmatched. Here the CDR3 reads CASSPTHGGGGEQFF. The CDR3 region has the DNA TGTGCCAGCAGCCCTACTCACGGGGGGGGCGGTGAGCAGTTCTTC.

The chain has TRBV7-9 and TRBJ2-5; 14 nucleotides agree with TRBD2. The V segment lost 8 bases and the J segment 5 bases; nucleotides outside the gene matches: 16. Germline assignment: CDR1 SEHNR and CDR2 FQNEAQ (reference sequence). The CDR3 totals 18 residues. In nucleotides, the CDR3 is TGTGCCAGCTCACCGACCGGGACTAGCGGGAGTTTAAGGGAGACCCAGTACTTC. Translation gives CASSPTGTSGSLRETQYF. The whole variable domain, filled in from reference TRBV7-9 and TRBJ2-5, reads DTGVSQNPRHKITKRGQNVTFRCDPISEHNRLYWYRQTLGQGPEFLTYFQNEAQLEKSRLLSDRFSAERPKGSFSTLEIQRTEQGDSAMYLCASSPTGTSGSLRETQYFGPGTRLLVL.

This clone was seen ten or more times. The chain uses TRBV11-2 and TRBJ1-1, with TRBD1 matching 8 bases. V was clipped by 8 bases and J by 4 bases; unmatched bases: 18. The length of the CDR3 is 17 residues. Germline V CDR1 and CDR2: SGHAT, FQNNGV. CDR3: CASQKGQATRPGTEAFF. The CDR3 DNA sequence: TGTGCCAGCCAAAAGGGACAGGCAACTCGACCGGGCACTGAAGCTTTCTTT.

Only a few counts were recorded for this clone. The rearrangement links TRBV19 to TRBJ2-1; a weak D match, TRBD2 (6 bases). The CDR3 consists of 13 residues. Germline V gene data show CDR1 as LNHDA and CDR2 as SQIVND (reference sequence). V was cut by 3 bases and J by 8 bases, with 11 bases left in between. The CDR3 nucleotides are TGTGCCAGTAGTATGAGACGGAGGGATGAGCAGTTCTTC. Translated: CASSMRRRDEQFF.

The chain joins TRBV5-4 to TRBJ1-1, with no clear D. Germline CDR1 reads SGHNT; CDR2 reads YYREEE (reference sequence). This CDR3 is 12 amino acids long. V lost 5 bases, J lost 11 bases, and 16 bases lay in between. CDR3 DNA sequence: TGTGCCAGCAGTACCCCCACTGGTATGGCTTTCTTT. Translation: CASSTPTGMAFF.

V usage is TRBV14 and J usage is TRBJ1-2, with TRBD1 matching over 12 bases. The CDR3 loop spans 15 amino acids. Trimming at V came to 10 bases and at J to 3 bases, leaving 9 bases not matched to a gene. Looked up from germline, CDR1 is SGHDN and CDR2 is FVKESK. The CDR3 sequence is CATDGTGGVDYGYTF. The DNA of the CDR3 is TGTGCCACCGACGGGACAGGGGGCGTAGACTATGGCTACACCTTC.

For the CDR3, the DNA is TGTGCCAGCAGCTTAGGTAACAGGGCGGGGGAGCAGTACTTC. Its translation is CASSLGNRAGEQYF. The chain has TRBV13 and TRBJ2-7; D might be TRBD1 or TRBD2, each matching 6 bases. Germline CDR1 PRHDT, CDR2 FYEKMQ (reference sequence). Trimming removed 0 bases from V and 7 bases from J, with 13 bases in between. The CDR3 covers 14 residues.

This clone appeared a few times. The V and J genes are TRBV6-1 and TRBJ2-1; 9 bases map to TRBD2. Germline CDR1 is MNHNS and CDR2 is SASEGT. The CDR3 runs to 16 residues. V trimming: 4 bases; J trimming: 5 bases; junction bases outside the gene matches: 9. This chain's CDR3 is CASSVSWVAGDNEQFF. The CDR3 DNA reads as TGTGCCAGCAGTGTTAGCTGGGTAGCGGGGGACAATGAGCAGTTCTTC.

The chain employs TRBV29-1 and TRBJ2-3, with D perhaps TRBD2 (5 bases). The CDR3 consists of 14 residues. The germline CDR1 and CDR2 sequences are SQVTM and ANQGSEA. The ends were cut back, 3 bases at V and 3 bases at J, with 13 bases in the middle. The CDR3 nucleotides are TGCAGCGTTGAGTGGCTAGCTCTTACAGATACGCAGTATTTT. This sequence encodes CSVEWLALTDTQYF.

The chain is built from TRBV15 and TRBJ2-5, with D maybe TRBD1 (6 bases). With 0 bases removed from V and 1 base from J, the gap between germline ends came to 12 bases. Germline V CDR1 and CDR2: LNHNV, YYDKDF (reference sequence). This CDR3 is built from 16 residues. CDR3 amino acids: CATSRDSRGLQETQYF. CDR3 DNA: TGTGCCACCAGCAGAGATAGCAGGGGTCTCCAAGAGACCCAGTACTTC.

V and J are TRBV28 and TRBJ2-7; no reliable D call. The V end lost 7 bases, the J end lost 3 bases, and 16 bases lay between the germline ends. Germline V lookup: CDR1 MDHEN, CDR2 SYDVKM. This CDR3 comprises 14 residues. CDR3 nucleotide sequence: TGTGCCAGCACGTACACAGTGAAAGTCTACGAGCAGTACTTC. Protein product: CASTYTVKVYEQYF.

This rearrangement joins TRBV13 to TRBJ2-3; 9 bases align to TRBD2. The ends lost 5 bases at V and 9 bases at J; junction bases unmatched: 9. This CDR3 contains 14 residues. Germline V CDR1 and CDR2: PRHDT, FYEKMQ (reference sequence). CDR3 in amino acids: CASSGSGRSRTQYF. The DNA of the CDR3 is TGTGCCAGCAGCGGTAGCGGGAGAAGTAGAACGCAGTATTTT.